This TCR beta chain was sequenced for a study of blood T cell repertoires in COVID-19. Study-wide context: Nucleic acid was either cDNA or gDNA, and it came from T cells, B-cell-depleted T cells, or PBMCs.

Profiled with immunoSEQ multiplex PCR; TCRdb holds only in-frame clones, not every one. The profile shows 250,000 to 350,000 clones, more than 75% of them singletons. The CDR3 covers 16 residues. V lost 1 base and J lost 0, with 12 bases in between. Germline assignment: CDR1 SGHVS and CDR2 FQNEAQ. This chain uses TRBV7-8 with TRBJ1-2, with D uncertain. Material for sequencing was peripheral blood. The TCR sequence derives from a woman aged 25 to 39 who had recovered from COVID-19. CDR3 nucleotide sequence: TGTGCCAGCAGCTTAGAGGTTGCAGGTACTAACTATGGCTACACCTTC. Translation gives CASSLEVAGTNYGYTF.